A selection of T cell receptor beta chains follows, all from one sample in a study of shared clonotypes between healthy human individuals. Clones were sequenced by immunoSEQ multiplex PCR, and TCRdb holds only the in-frame ones, with some missing. The sample has 900,000 to 1,200,000 clones; around 78% are singletons. Material: memory CD4+ T cells from PBMCs. These receptors were taken from a man younger than 35 in good health. Some clones in this sample may be carry-over from other donors' samples. The CDR3 runs from the conserved cysteine through the conserved F or W. Fields, in order: CDR3 protein, CDR3 DNA, clone size, D gene, J gene, V gene. D genes are given only for firm matches. The size field is filled for only some rows; it gives once, few, many or a size class.

CDR3aa: CASSPAINYGYTF
CDR3nt: TGTGCCAGCAGCCCCGCCATCAACTATGGCTACACCTTC
abundance: -
d_gene: -
j_gene: TRBJ1-2
v_gene: TRBV14

CDR3aa: CASSLEARWDTGELFF
CDR3nt: TGCGCCAGCAGCTTGGAGGCAAGGTGGGACACCGGGGAGCTGTTTTTT
abundance: -
d_gene: -
j_gene: TRBJ2-2
v_gene: TRBV5-1

CDR3aa: CASTPWQGTGGYTF
CDR3nt: TGTGCCAGCACCCCGTGGCAGGGGACCGGTGGCTACACCTTC
abundance: -
d_gene: -
j_gene: TRBJ1-2
v_gene: TRBV28

CDR3aa: CASSRSLGPHNYGYTF
CDR3nt: TGTGCCAGCAGCCGATCCTTAGGGCCCCATAACTATGGCTACACCTTC
abundance: -
d_gene: -
j_gene: TRBJ1-2
v_gene: TRBV28

CDR3aa: CASSLGSGSIRDEQFF
CDR3nt: TGTGCCAGCAGCTTGGGTAGCGGGAGTATTCGCGATGAGCAGTTCTTC
abundance: -
d_gene: TRBD2
j_gene: TRBJ2-1
v_gene: TRBV7-9

CDR3aa: CASSPRPSLAGELFF
CDR3nt: TGTGCCAGCAGCCCCCGGCCCTCCTTAGCCGGGGAGCTGTTTTTT
abundance: -
d_gene: -
j_gene: TRBJ2-2
v_gene: TRBV7-8

CDR3aa: CASSQVGKAVNSGNTIYF
CDR3nt: TGTGCCAGCAGCCAAGTAGGAAAGGCAGTAAACTCTGGAAACACCATATATTTT
abundance: -
d_gene: -
j_gene: TRBJ1-3
v_gene: TRBV14

CDR3aa: CASSESDSSSTDTQYF
CDR3nt: TGCGCCAGCAGTGAGTCGGACAGCTCTAGCACAGATACGCAGTATTTT
abundance: -
d_gene: -
j_gene: TRBJ2-3
v_gene: TRBV10-1

CDR3aa: CASSGTSGVGEQFF
CDR3nt: TGTGCCAGCAGCGGCACTAGCGGGGTGGGAGAGCAGTTCTTC
abundance: -
d_gene: TRBD2
j_gene: TRBJ2-1
v_gene: TRBV7-2

CDR3aa: CASTQGILNQPQHF
CDR3nt: TGTGCCAGCACACAGGGGATACTTAATCAGCCCCAGCATTTT
abundance: -
d_gene: TRBD1
j_gene: TRBJ1-5
v_gene: TRBV2

CDR3aa: CAISRAGRALTDEQFF
CDR3nt: TGTGCCATCTCCCGGGCCGGGAGGGCCTTGACCGATGAGCAGTTCTTC
abundance: -
d_gene: TRBD2
j_gene: TRBJ2-1
v_gene: TRBV10-3

CDR3aa: CASSLYPGSGNTIYF
CDR3nt: TGTGCCAGCAGCTTATACCCCGGCTCTGGAAACACCATATATTTT
abundance: -
d_gene: -
j_gene: TRBJ1-3
v_gene: TRBV7-2

CDR3aa: CASSVSGAGGEAFF
CDR3nt: TGTGCCAGCAGTGTTTCCGGGGCTGGCGGTGAAGCTTTCTTT
abundance: -
d_gene: -
j_gene: TRBJ1-1
v_gene: TRBV2

CDR3aa: CASSLVRGDTEAFF
CDR3nt: TGTGCCAGCAGCTTAGTTAGGGGCGACACTGAAGCTTTCTTT
abundance: -
d_gene: -
j_gene: TRBJ1-1
v_gene: TRBV7-8

CDR3aa: CASKPGLTAYEQYF
CDR3nt: TGTGCCAGCAAACCGGGACTGACCGCCTACGAGCAGTACTTC
abundance: -
d_gene: -
j_gene: TRBJ2-7
v_gene: TRBV5-4

CDR3aa: CASREREEQFF
CDR3nt: TGTGCCAGCAGAGAGAGGGAGGAGCAGTTCTTC
abundance: -
d_gene: -
j_gene: TRBJ2-1
v_gene: TRBV2

CDR3aa: CASSLVIIAGSTDTQYF
CDR3nt: TGCGCCAGCAGCTTGGTCATTATAGCGGGAAGCACAGATACGCAGTATTTT
abundance: -
d_gene: TRBD2
j_gene: TRBJ2-3
v_gene: TRBV5-1

CDR3aa: CASSDGTGRDQPQHF
CDR3nt: TGCGCCAGCAGCGACGGGACAGGGAGGGATCAGCCCCAGCATTTT
abundance: -
d_gene: TRBD1
j_gene: TRBJ1-5
v_gene: TRBV5-1

CDR3aa: CASTGHPWEGTNEKLFF
CDR3nt: TGTGCCAGCACGGGACATCCCTGGGAGGGAACTAATGAAAAACTGTTTTTT
abundance: many
d_gene: -
j_gene: TRBJ1-4
v_gene: TRBV2

CDR3aa: CASSRDPRGAAGQYF
CDR3nt: TGCGCCAGCAGCAGGGACCCTCGGGGGGCTGCGGGGCAGTACTTC
abundance: -
d_gene: -
j_gene: TRBJ2-7
v_gene: TRBV5-1

CDR3aa: CATSRVGGEPPTKQYF
CDR3nt: TGTGCCACCAGCAGAGTAGGGGGCGAGCCTCCTACGAAGCAGTACTTC
abundance: -
d_gene: TRBD1
j_gene: TRBJ2-7
v_gene: TRBV15

CDR3aa: CASSLEDEQYF
CDR3nt: TGTGCCAGCAGTTTAGAGGACGAGCAGTACTTC
abundance: -
d_gene: -
j_gene: TRBJ2-7
v_gene: TRBV28

CDR3aa: CASRSTGGPFSYEQYF
CDR3nt: TGTGCCAGCAGGTCAACCGGGGGGCCCTTTTCCTACGAGCAGTACTTC
abundance: once
d_gene: -
j_gene: TRBJ2-7
v_gene: TRBV11-2

CDR3aa: CASSELVGGYEQYF
CDR3nt: TGTGCCAGCAGTGAATTGGTGGGCGGCTACGAGCAGTACTTC
abundance: -
d_gene: -
j_gene: TRBJ2-7
v_gene: TRBV2

CDR3aa: CASTSEETQYF
CDR3nt: TGTGCCAGCACGTCCGAAGAGACCCAGTACTTC
abundance: -
d_gene: -
j_gene: TRBJ2-5
v_gene: TRBV28

CDR3aa: CRPRQETQYF
CDR3nt: TGCAGACCTAGACAAGAGACCCAGTACTTC
abundance: -
d_gene: -
j_gene: TRBJ2-5
v_gene: TRBV20-1

CDR3aa: CASSDPPGTSNYNEQFF
CDR3nt: TGTGCCAGCAGTGACCCGCCAGGGACTAGCAACTACAATGAGCAGTTCTTC
abundance: -
d_gene: TRBD2
j_gene: TRBJ2-1
v_gene: TRBV6-1

CDR3aa: CASRKDRTGELFF
CDR3nt: TGTGCCAGCAGAAAAGATCGCACCGGGGAGCTGTTTTTT
abundance: -
d_gene: -
j_gene: TRBJ2-2
v_gene: TRBV7-3

CDR3aa: CASSEALRGHGYTF
CDR3nt: TGTGCCAGCAGTGAAGCGCTTCGGGGGCATGGCTACACCTTC
abundance: -
d_gene: -
j_gene: TRBJ1-2
v_gene: TRBV2

CDR3aa: CASNSPGRVRLEQYF
CDR3nt: TGTGCCAGCAACTCCCCCGGCAGGGTAAGATTAGAACAGTACTTC
abundance: -
d_gene: -
j_gene: TRBJ2-7
v_gene: TRBV5-5

CDR3aa: CASSSSPGQAGSYEQYF
CDR3nt: TGTGCCAGCAGCTCATCGCCGGGACAGGCCGGGAGCTACGAGCAGTACTTC
abundance: -
d_gene: TRBD1
j_gene: TRBJ2-7
v_gene: TRBV28

CDR3aa: CASSQGVGYGYTF
CDR3nt: TGTGCCAGCAGCCAGGGAGTAGGCTATGGCTACACCTTC
abundance: -
d_gene: -
j_gene: TRBJ1-2
v_gene: TRBV14

CDR3aa: CARAVRVGAFF
CDR3nt: TGTGCCAGAGCAGTTAGGGTTGGTGCTTTCTTT
abundance: -
d_gene: -
j_gene: TRBJ1-1
v_gene: TRBV6-6

CDR3aa: CASSQERLGGQREEQYF
CDR3nt: TGTGCCAGCAGCCAAGAGAGACTAGGGGGCCAAAGGGAAGAGCAGTACTTC
abundance: -
d_gene: -
j_gene: TRBJ2-7
v_gene: TRBV4-2

CDR3aa: CASTRTGPNQPQHF
CDR3nt: TGTGCCAGCACCAGGACAGGGCCAAATCAGCCCCAGCATTTT
abundance: -
d_gene: TRBD1
j_gene: TRBJ1-5
v_gene: TRBV7-9

CDR3aa: CASSPAQGTQPQHF
CDR3nt: TGTGCCAGCAGTCCAGCACAGGGAACTCAGCCCCAGCATTTT
abundance: few
d_gene: -
j_gene: TRBJ1-5
v_gene: TRBV28

CDR3aa: CAISGFGTTKDNEQFF
CDR3nt: TGTGCCATCAGTGGATTCGGGACTACCAAGGACAATGAGCAGTTCTTC
abundance: few
d_gene: TRBD2
j_gene: TRBJ2-1
v_gene: TRBV10-3

CDR3aa: CASNPAGAGGSNEQFF
CDR3nt: TGTGCCAGCAACCCCGCCGGAGCGGGAGGAAGCAATGAGCAGTTCTTC
abundance: -
d_gene: TRBD2
j_gene: TRBJ2-1
v_gene: TRBV28

CDR3aa: CASSFGSYEQYF
CDR3nt: TGTGCCAGCAGCTTTGGATCCTACGAGCAGTACTTC
abundance: -
d_gene: -
j_gene: TRBJ2-7
v_gene: TRBV7-9

CDR3aa: CASSQPEDYEQYF
CDR3nt: TGTGCCAGCTCCCAACCGGAGGATTACGAGCAGTACTTC
abundance: -
d_gene: -
j_gene: TRBJ2-7
v_gene: TRBV2

CDR3aa: CASSIRTSGSEGLAKNIQYF
CDR3nt: TGTGCCAGTAGTATTCGGACTAGCGGGAGTGAGGGGCTAGCCAAAAACATTCAGTACTTC
abundance: -
d_gene: TRBD2
j_gene: TRBJ2-4
v_gene: TRBV19

CDR3aa: CASSSGQGPQETQYF
CDR3nt: TGTGCCAGCAGCTCGGGACAGGGCCCCCAAGAGACCCAGTACTTC
abundance: -
d_gene: TRBD1
j_gene: TRBJ2-5
v_gene: TRBV7-9

CDR3aa: CSVNTPGLAVQETQYF
CDR3nt: TGCAGCGTTAATACGCCGGGACTAGCGGTACAAGAGACCCAGTACTTC
abundance: once
d_gene: TRBD2
j_gene: TRBJ2-5
v_gene: TRBV29-1

CDR3aa: CASSSLGGVGTQYF
CDR3nt: TGTGCCAGCAGTTCGCTAGGGGGTGTTGGGACCCAGTACTTC
abundance: -
d_gene: -
j_gene: TRBJ2-5
v_gene: TRBV27

CDR3aa: CASSSRGAQYF
CDR3nt: TGTGCCAGCAGCTCCCGGGGTGCTCAGTACTTC
abundance: -
d_gene: -
j_gene: TRBJ2-7
v_gene: TRBV5-6

CDR3aa: CASSESRTGEETQYF
CDR3nt: TGTGCCAGCAGTGAGTCCCGGACAGGGGAAGAGACCCAGTACTTC
abundance: -
d_gene: TRBD1
j_gene: TRBJ2-5
v_gene: TRBV2

CDR3aa: CAWSLGGVTYEQYF
CDR3nt: TGTGCCTGGAGTCTCGGCGGAGTCACCTACGAGCAGTACTTC
abundance: -
d_gene: -
j_gene: TRBJ2-7
v_gene: TRBV30

CDR3aa: CASRPDRAGGELFF
CDR3nt: TGTGCCAGCAGACCGGACAGGGCTGGCGGGGAGCTGTTTTTT
abundance: few
d_gene: TRBD1
j_gene: TRBJ2-2
v_gene: TRBV27

CDR3aa: CASNQGTLGGQYF
CDR3nt: TGCGCCAGCAACCAAGGGACCCTTGGGGGCCAGTACTTC
abundance: -
d_gene: -
j_gene: TRBJ2-5
v_gene: TRBV5-1

CDR3aa: CASSFRGSGGELFF
CDR3nt: TGTGCCAGCAGCTTCCGCGGGAGTGGCGGGGAGCTGTTTTTT
abundance: -
d_gene: TRBD2
j_gene: TRBJ2-2
v_gene: TRBV5-5

CDR3aa: CASTRTPGDTEAFF
CDR3nt: TGTGCCAGCACCAGAACCCCCGGGGACACTGAAGCTTTCTTT
abundance: -
d_gene: -
j_gene: TRBJ1-1
v_gene: TRBV6-1

CDR3aa: CSVEAYRARGYTF
CDR3nt: TGCAGCGTTGAAGCCTACAGGGCGCGCGGCTACACCTTC
abundance: -
d_gene: -
j_gene: TRBJ1-2
v_gene: TRBV29-1

CDR3aa: CASTPVIAGDYTGELFF
CDR3nt: TGTGCCAGCACCCCCGTGATAGCGGGAGACTACACCGGGGAGCTGTTTTTT
abundance: -
d_gene: TRBD2
j_gene: TRBJ2-2
v_gene: TRBV7-6

CDR3aa: CASSEARLRSGNTIYF
CDR3nt: TGTGCCAGCAGTGAAGCTAGACTGCGCTCTGGAAACACCATATATTTT
abundance: -
d_gene: -
j_gene: TRBJ1-3
v_gene: TRBV6-1

CDR3aa: CASSLGAREGPETQYF
CDR3nt: TGCGCCAGCAGCTTGGGGGCGAGGGAGGGCCCAGAGACCCAGTACTTC
abundance: -
d_gene: TRBD2
j_gene: TRBJ2-5
v_gene: TRBV5-1

CDR3aa: CASSLARAGDTDTQYF
CDR3nt: TGTGCCAGCAGTTTAGCCCGAGCGGGTGACACAGATACGCAGTATTTT
abundance: -
d_gene: -
j_gene: TRBJ2-3
v_gene: TRBV28

CDR3aa: CASSPRSGRMNEQFF
CDR3nt: TGCGCCAGCAGCCCAAGGAGCGGGAGAATGAATGAGCAGTTCTTC
abundance: -
d_gene: TRBD2
j_gene: TRBJ2-1
v_gene: TRBV5-1

CDR3aa: CASSPRQGDKAFF
CDR3nt: TGTGCCAGCAGTCCGAGACAGGGCGATAAAGCTTTCTTT
abundance: -
d_gene: TRBD1
j_gene: TRBJ1-1
v_gene: TRBV11-3

CDR3aa: CASRPGTGRAGANVLTF
CDR3nt: TGTGCCAGCAGGCCAGGGACAGGGAGGGCTGGGGCCAACGTCCTGACTTTC
abundance: once
d_gene: TRBD1
j_gene: TRBJ2-6
v_gene: TRBV7-9

CDR3aa: CASSGGAYEQYF
CDR3nt: TGTGCCAGCAGCGGAGGGGCCTACGAGCAGTACTTC
abundance: -
d_gene: -
j_gene: TRBJ2-7
v_gene: TRBV6-1